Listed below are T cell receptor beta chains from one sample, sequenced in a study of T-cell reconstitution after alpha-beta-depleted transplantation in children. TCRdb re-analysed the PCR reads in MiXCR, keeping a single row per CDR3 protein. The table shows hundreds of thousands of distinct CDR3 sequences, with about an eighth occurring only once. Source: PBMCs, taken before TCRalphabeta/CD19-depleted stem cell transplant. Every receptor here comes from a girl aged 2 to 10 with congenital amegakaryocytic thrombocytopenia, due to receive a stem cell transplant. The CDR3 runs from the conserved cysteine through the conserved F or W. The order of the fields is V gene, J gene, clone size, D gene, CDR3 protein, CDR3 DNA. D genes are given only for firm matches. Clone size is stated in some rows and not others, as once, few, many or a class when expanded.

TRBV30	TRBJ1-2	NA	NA	CASEWGVTGDNYGYTF	TGTGCCTCCGAATGGGGGGTGACAGGCGATAACTATGGCTACACCTTC
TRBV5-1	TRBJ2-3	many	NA	CASSISTDTQYF	TGCGCCAGCAGCATTAGCACAGATACGCAGTATTTT
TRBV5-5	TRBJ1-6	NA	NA	CASSVGTTYTDSPLHF	TGTGCCAGCAGCGTGGGGACAACTTATACGGATTCACCCCTCCACTTT
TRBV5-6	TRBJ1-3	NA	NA	CASSLVGVGNTIYF	TGTGCCAGCAGCCTTGTAGGAGTCGGAAACACCATATATTTT
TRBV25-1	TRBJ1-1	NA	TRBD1	CASSEQGQVNTEAFF	TGTGCCAGCAGTGAACAGGGACAGGTGAACACTGAAGCTTTCTTT
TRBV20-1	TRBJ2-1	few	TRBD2	CSASRTSGIGEQFF	TGCAGTGCCAGCCGGACTAGCGGGATAGGGGAGCAGTTCTTC
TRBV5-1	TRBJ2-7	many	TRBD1	CASSSGQGLVYEQYF	TGCGCCAGCAGCAGCGGACAGGGGCTAGTCTACGAGCAGTACTTC
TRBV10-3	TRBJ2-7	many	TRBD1	CAISDPTGILYEQYF	TGTGCCATCAGTGACCCGACAGGGATCCTCTACGAGCAGTACTTC
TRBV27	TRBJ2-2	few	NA	CASSFFLATDTGELFF	TGTGCCAGCAGTTTTTTCCTAGCCACGGACACCGGGGAGCTGTTTTTT
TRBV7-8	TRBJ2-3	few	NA	CASKQEAPDTQYF	TGTGCCAGCAAGCAGGAAGCCCCAGATACGCAGTATTTT
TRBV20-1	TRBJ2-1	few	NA	CSARIPSTPRNKNEQFF	TGCAGTGCTCGGATCCCCTCGACCCCTCGCAACAAAAATGAGCAGTTCTTC
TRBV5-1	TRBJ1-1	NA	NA	CASSLRGLGTEAFF	TGCGCCAGCAGCTTGAGAGGTCTGGGGACTGAAGCTTTCTTT
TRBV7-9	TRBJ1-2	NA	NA	CASSSTSAENYGYTF	TGTGCCAGCAGCTCCACGTCGGCTGAGAACTATGGCTACACCTTC
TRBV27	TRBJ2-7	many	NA	CASAAGNSYEQYF	TGTGCCAGCGCCGCCGGGAACTCCTACGAGCAGTACTTC
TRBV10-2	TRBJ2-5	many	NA	CASSFTSPQYQETQYF	TGCGCCAGCAGTTTCACTAGCCCCCAGTACCAAGAGACCCAGTACTTC
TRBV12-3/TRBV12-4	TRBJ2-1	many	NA	CASNRFGIHEQFF	TGTGCCAGCAACCGATTTGGGATCCATGAGCAGTTCTTC
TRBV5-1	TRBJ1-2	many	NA	CASSLDSRAQGGYTF	TGCGCCAGCAGCTTGGATAGCAGGGCACAAGGAGGCTACACCTTC
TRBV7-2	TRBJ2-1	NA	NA	CASSFSGGRRTGNEQFF	TGTGCCAGCAGCTTCTCTGGTGGGAGAAGAACGGGGAATGAGCAGTTCTTC
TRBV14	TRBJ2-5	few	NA	CASSQVLSPMETQYF	TGTGCCAGCAGCCAAGTTCTGAGCCCCATGGAGACCCAGTACTTC
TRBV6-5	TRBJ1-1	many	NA	CASSYSESTEAFF	TGTGCCAGCAGTTACTCGGAAAGCACTGAAGCTTTCTTT
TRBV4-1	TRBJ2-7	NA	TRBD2	CASSQGSGRVRGRDYEQYF	TGCGCCAGCAGCCAGGGAAGCGGGAGGGTTCGAGGTCGCGACTACGAGCAGTACTTC
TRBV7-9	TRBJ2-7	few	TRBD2	CASSPLAGVGSYEQYF	TGTGCCAGCAGTCCTCTAGCGGGAGTAGGAAGCTACGAGCAGTACTTC
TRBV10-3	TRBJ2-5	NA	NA	CAIKNGETQYF	TGTGCCATCAAGAACGGAGAGACCCAGTACTTC
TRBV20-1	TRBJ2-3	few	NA	CSAVTWAGMDDTQYF	TGCAGTGCCGTGACGTGGGCGGGGATGGATGATACGCAGTATTTT
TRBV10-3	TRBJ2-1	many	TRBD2	CAIRKTSGNYNEQFF	TGTGCCATCAGGAAAACTAGCGGGAATTACAATGAGCAGTTCTTC
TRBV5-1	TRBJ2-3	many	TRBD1	CASSLAGTGGTDTQYF	TGCGCCAGCAGCTTGGCCGGTACAGGGGGCACAGATACGCAGTATTTT
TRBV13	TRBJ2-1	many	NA	CASSPRGTGYNEQFF	TGTGCCAGCAGCCCCCGTGGGACTGGCTACAATGAGCAGTTCTTC
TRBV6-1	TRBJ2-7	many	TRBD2	CASIARATSGFYEQYF	TGTGCCAGCATTGCCCGTGCGACTAGCGGTTTCTACGAGCAGTACTTC
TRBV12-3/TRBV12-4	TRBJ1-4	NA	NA	CASSFERQDEKLFF	TGTGCCAGCAGTTTTGAGCGGCAGGATGAAAAACTGTTTTTT
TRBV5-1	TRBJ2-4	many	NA	CASSLVEQGGNIQYF	TGCGCCAGCAGCTTGGTGGAACAGGGCGGTAACATTCAGTACTTC
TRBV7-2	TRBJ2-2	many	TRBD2	CASRGTSGNTGELFF	TGTGCCAGCAGAGGGACTAGCGGAAACACCGGGGAGCTGTTTTTT
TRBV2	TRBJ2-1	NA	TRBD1	CSSGTGVFNEQFF	TGTTCCAGCGGGACAGGGGTCTTCAATGAGCAGTTCTTC
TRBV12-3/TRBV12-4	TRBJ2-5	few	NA	CASSPDGPQETQYF	TGTGCCAGCAGTCCGGACGGACCCCAAGAGACCCAGTACTTC
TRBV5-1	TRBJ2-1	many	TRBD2	CASSLLAGEQEQFF	TGCGCCAGCAGCTTACTAGCGGGAGAACAGGAGCAGTTCTTC
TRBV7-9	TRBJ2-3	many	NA	CASSSVVAGLADTQYF	TGTGCCAGCAGCTCCGTGGTGGCGGGATTAGCAGATACGCAGTATTTT
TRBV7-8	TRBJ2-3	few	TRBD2	CASSFPVGRGAGGRTDTQYF	TGTGCCAGCAGCTTTCCTGTGGGGAGGGGAGCGGGAGGCCGCACAGATACGCAGTATTTT
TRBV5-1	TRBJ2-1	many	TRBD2	CASSTGTSGYNEQFF	TGTGCCAGCAGTACCGGGACTAGCGGCTACAATGAGCAGTTCTTC
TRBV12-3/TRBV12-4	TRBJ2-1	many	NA	CATRLGRDEQFF	TGTGCCACCCGACTGGGTAGAGATGAGCAGTTCTTC
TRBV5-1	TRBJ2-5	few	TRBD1	CASSLALEMGQTQETQYF	TGCGCCAGCAGCTTGGCCTTGGAGATGGGACAGACACAAGAGACCCAGTACTTC
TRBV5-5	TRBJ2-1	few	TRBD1	CASSGTGANEQFF	TGTGCCAGCAGCGGAACAGGGGCGAATGAGCAGTTCTTC
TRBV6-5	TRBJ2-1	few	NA	CASSYWRSSYNEQFF	TGTGCCAGCAGTTACTGGCGGAGCTCCTACAATGAGCAGTTCTTC
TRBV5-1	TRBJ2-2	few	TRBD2	CASSPREVVRNTGELFF	TGCGCCAGCAGTCCCCGGGAGGTTGTGCGAAACACCGGGGAGCTGTTTTTT
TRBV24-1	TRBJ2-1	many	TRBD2	CATRESAGLAGDPNEQFF	TGTGCCACCAGGGAAAGTGCGGGACTAGCGGGAGACCCCAATGAGCAGTTCTTC